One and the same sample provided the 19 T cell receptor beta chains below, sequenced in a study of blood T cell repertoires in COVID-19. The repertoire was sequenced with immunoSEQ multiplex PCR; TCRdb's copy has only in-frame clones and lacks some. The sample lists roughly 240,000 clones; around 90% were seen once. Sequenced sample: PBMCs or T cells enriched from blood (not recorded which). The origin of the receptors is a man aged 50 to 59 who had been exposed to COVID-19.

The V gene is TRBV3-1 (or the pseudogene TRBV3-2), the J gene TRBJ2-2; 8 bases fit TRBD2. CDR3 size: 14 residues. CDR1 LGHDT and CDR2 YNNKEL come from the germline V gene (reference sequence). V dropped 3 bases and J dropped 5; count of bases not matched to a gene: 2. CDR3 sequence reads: CASSHLAGTGELFF. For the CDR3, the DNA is TGTGCCAGCAGCCATTTAGCGGGGACCGGGGAGCTGTTTTTT.

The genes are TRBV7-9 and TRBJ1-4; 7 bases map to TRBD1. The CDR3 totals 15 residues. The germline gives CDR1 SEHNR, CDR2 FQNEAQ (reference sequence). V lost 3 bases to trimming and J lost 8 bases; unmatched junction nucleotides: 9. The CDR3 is CASSFPGQAEEKLFF. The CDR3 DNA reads TGTGCCAGCAGCTTCCCTGGACAGGCGGAAGAAAAACTGTTTTTT.

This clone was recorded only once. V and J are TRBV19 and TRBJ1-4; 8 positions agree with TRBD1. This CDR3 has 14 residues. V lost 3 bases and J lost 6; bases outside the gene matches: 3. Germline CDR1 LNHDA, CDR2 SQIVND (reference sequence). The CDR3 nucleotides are TGTGCCAGTAGTATGACAGGGGTGGATGAAAAACTGTTTTTT. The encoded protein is CASSMTGVDEKLFF.

The CDR3 bases are TGTGCCAGCGTCCCCGTAGCCTACAATGAGCAGTTCTTC. Translation gives CASVPVAYNEQFF. V usage is TRBV7-9 and J usage is TRBJ2-1; D unresolved. V lost 8 bases and J lost 2, with 10 bases in between. This CDR3 spans 13 amino acids. CDR1 SEHNR and CDR2 FQNEAQ come from the germline V gene (reference sequence).

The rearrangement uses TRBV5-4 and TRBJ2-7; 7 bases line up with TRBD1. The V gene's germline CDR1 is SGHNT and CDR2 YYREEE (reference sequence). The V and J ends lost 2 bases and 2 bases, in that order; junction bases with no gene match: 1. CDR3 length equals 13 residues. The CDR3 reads CASSFDRAYEQYV. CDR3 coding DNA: TGTGCCAGCAGCTTCGACAGGGCCTACGAGCAGTACGTC.

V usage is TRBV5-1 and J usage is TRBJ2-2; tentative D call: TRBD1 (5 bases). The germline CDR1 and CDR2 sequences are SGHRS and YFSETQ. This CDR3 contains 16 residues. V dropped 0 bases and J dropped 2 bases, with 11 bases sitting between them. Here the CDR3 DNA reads TGCGCCAGCAGCTTGGGAGTAGGGGTAAACACCGGGGAGCTGTTTTTT. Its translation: CASSLGVGVNTGELFF. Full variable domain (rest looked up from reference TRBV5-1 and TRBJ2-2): KAGVTQTPRYLIKTRGQQVTLSCSPISGHRSVSWYQQTPGQGLQFLFEYFSETQRNKGNFPGRFSGRQFSNSRSEMNVSTLELGDSALYLCASSLGVGVNTGELFFGEGSRLTVL.

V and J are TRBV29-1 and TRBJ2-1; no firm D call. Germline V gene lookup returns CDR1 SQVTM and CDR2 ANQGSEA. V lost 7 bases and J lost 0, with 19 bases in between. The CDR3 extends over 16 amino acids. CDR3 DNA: TGCAGCGGGGCCCCTTTGAAGGCAAACTCCTACAATGAGCAGTTCTTC. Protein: CSGAPLKANSYNEQFF.

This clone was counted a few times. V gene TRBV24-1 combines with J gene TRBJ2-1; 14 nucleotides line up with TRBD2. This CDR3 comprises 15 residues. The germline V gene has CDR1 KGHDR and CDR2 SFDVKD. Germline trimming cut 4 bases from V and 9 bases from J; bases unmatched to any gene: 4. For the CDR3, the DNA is TGTGCCACCAGTGAATCGGGACTAGCGGGAGCTGAGCAGTTCTTC. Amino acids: CATSESGLAGAEQFF.

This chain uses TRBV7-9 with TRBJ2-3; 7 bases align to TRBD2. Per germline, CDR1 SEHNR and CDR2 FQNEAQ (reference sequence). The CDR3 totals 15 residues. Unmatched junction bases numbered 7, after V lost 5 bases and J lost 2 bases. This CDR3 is CASSPLLAFTDTQYF. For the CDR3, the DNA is TGTGCCAGCAGCCCCCTACTAGCGTTCACAGATACGCAGTATTTT. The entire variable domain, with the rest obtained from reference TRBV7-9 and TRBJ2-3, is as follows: DTGVSQNPRHKITKRGQNVTFRCDPISEHNRLYWYRQTLGQGPEFLTYFQNEAQLEKSRLLSDRFSAERPKGSFSTLEIQRTEQGDSAMYLCASSPLLAFTDTQYFGPGTRLTVL.

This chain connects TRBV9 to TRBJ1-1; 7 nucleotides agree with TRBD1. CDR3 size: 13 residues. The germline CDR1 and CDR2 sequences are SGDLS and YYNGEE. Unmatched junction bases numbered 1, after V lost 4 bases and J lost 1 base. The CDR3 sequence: CASSNRGNTEAFF. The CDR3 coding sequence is TGTGCCAGCAGCAACAGGGGGAACACTGAAGCTTTCTTT. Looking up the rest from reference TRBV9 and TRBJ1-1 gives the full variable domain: DSGVTQTPKHLITATGQRVTLRCSPRSGDLSVYWYQQSLDQGLQFLIQYYNGEERAKGNILERFSAQQFPDLHSELNLSSLELGDSALYFCASSNRGNTEAFFGQGTRLTVV.

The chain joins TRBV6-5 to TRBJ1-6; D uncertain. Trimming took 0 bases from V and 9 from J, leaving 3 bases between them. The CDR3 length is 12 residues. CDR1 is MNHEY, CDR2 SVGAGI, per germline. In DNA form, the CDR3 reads TGTGCCAGCAGTTACTCGAGTTCACCCCTCCACTTT. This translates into CASSYSSSPLHF.

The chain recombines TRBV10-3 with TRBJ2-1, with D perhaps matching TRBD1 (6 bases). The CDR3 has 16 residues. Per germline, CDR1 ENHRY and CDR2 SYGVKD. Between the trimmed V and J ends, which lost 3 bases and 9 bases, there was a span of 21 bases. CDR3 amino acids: CAISDLGQRERGEQFF. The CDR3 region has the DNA TGTGCCATCAGTGACCTGGGACAAAGGGAGAGAGGTGAGCAGTTCTTC.

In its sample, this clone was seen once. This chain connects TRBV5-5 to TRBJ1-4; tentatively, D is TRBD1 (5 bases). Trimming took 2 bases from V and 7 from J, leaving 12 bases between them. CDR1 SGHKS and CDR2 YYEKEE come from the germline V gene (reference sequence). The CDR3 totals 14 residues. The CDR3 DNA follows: TGTGCCAGCAGCTTCCGGGGGGAAGGTGAAAAACTGTTTTTT. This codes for CASSFRGEGEKLFF.

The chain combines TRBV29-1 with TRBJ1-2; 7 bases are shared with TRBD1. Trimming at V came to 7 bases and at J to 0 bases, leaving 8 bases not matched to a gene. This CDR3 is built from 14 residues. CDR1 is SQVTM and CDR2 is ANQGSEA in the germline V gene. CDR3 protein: CSDGGGITNYGYTF. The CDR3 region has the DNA TGCAGCGACGGAGGGGGCATAACTAACTATGGCTACACCTTC.

CDR3 amino acids: CASSTQGFVGEQYF. The CDR3 DNA reads as TGCGCCAGCAGCACCCAGGGATTTGTGGGCGAGCAGTACTTC. The chain employs TRBV5-1 and TRBJ2-7; D may be TRBD1 (5 bases). The ends were cut back, 4 bases at V and 6 bases at J, with 17 bases in the middle. The CDR3 is 14 residues long. Per germline, CDR1 SGHRS and CDR2 YFSETQ. The whole variable domain, remainder taken from reference TRBV5-1 and TRBJ2-7, is KAGVTQTPRYLIKTRGQQVTLSCSPISGHRSVSWYQQTPGQGLQFLFEYFSETQRNKGNFPGRFSGRQFSNSRSEMNVSTLELGDSALYLCASSTQGFVGEQYFGPGTRLTVT.

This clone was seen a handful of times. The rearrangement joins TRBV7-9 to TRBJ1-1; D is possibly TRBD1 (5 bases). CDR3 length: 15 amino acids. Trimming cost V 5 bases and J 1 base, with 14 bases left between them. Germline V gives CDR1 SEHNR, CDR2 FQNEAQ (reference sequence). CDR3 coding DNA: TGTGCCAGCAGCCCCAGAGGTGGACAGAACACTGAAGCTTTCTTT. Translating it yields CASSPRGGQNTEAFF.

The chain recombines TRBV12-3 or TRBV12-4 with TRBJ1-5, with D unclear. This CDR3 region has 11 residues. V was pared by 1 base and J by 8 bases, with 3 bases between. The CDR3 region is CASSLVEPQHF. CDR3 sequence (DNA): TGTGCCAGCAGTTTAGTAGAGCCCCAGCATTTT.

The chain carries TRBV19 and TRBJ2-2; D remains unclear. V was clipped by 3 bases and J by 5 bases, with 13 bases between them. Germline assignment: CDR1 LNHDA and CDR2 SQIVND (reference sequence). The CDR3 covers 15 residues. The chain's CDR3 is CASSIPLSLTGELFF. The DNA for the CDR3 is TGTGCCAGTAGTATCCCCCTCTCCCTAACCGGGGAGCTGTTTTTT. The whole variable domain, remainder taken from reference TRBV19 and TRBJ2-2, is DGGITQSPKYLFRKEGQNVTLSCEQNLNHDAMYWYRQDPGQGLRLIYYSQIVNDFQKGDIAEGYSVSREKKESFPLTVTSAQKNPTAFYLCASSIPLSLTGELFFGEGSRLTVL.

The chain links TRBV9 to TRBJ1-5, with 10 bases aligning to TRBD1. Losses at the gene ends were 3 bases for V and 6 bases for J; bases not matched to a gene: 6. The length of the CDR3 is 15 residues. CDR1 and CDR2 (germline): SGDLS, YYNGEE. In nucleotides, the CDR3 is TGTGCCAGCAGCGATGGGACAGGGGATGGTCAGCCCCAGCATTTT. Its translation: CASSDGTGDGQPQHF.